The T cell receptor beta chain described here comes from a study of human T cells and chemical hapten exposure. Turning to the study itself: Patients, predominantly female, presented with alopecia areata, totalis or universalis. Mainly, slight library volume differences in the pool made TCR yields vary.

Study-wide results and limits: TCRs at a frequency above 1 in 1000 stayed unchanged with DPC sensitization.

Germline V gives CDR1 SGHDT, CDR2 YYEEEE. This CDR3 comprises 14 residues. The ends lost 4 bases at V and 7 bases at J; junction bases unmatched: 9. TCRdb redid the calling of the RACE reads with MiXCR, one entry per CDR3 protein. The profile shows 180,000 or so distinct CDR3 sequences, more than 14% of them singletons. With regard to this clonotype: What it recognizes is unknown.

The time point is: patch test 1, 2 weeks after DPC sensitization. Indicated treatment: therapeutic diphenylcyclopropenone sensitization with weekly scalp DPC. The starting material was whole blood, obtained in connection with sensitization to the hapten diphenylcyclopropenone (DPC). The chain carries TRBV5-6 and TRBJ2-7, with 9 bases fitting TRBD1. The clonotype was recovered from a woman aged 30 to 39 with alopecia areata. Some clones in this sample may be carry-over from other donors' samples. CDR3 nucleotide sequence: TGTGCCAGCAGCCGGACAGGGGAGGTCTGGGAGCAGTACTTC. Encoded protein: CASSRTGEVWEQYF. Drawing the rest from reference TRBV5-6 and TRBJ2-7, the complete variable domain is DAGVTQSPTHLIKTRGQQVTLRCSPKSGHDTVSWYQQALGQGPQFIFQYYEEEERQRGNFPDRFSGHQFPNYSSELNVNALLLGDSALYLCASSRTGEVWEQYFGPGTRLTVT.